This T cell receptor beta chain is from a study of regulatory T cells in long-lasting Graves disease. Study observations and caveats: Persistent patients shared more public clonotypes (under 3,000) than newly diagnosed patients (about 1,000).

Looked up from germline, CDR1 is MNHNS and CDR2 is SASEGT. V was trimmed by 4 bases and J by 8 bases, leaving 9 bases between them. The CDR3 runs to 11 residues. Researchers made TCR beta libraries by using iRepertoire HTBI primers and running Arm-PCR on CDR3 regions. TCRdb re-derived calls from the multiplex PCR reads in MiXCR, one entry per CDR3 protein. The sample carries about 520,000 distinct CDR3 sequences, about 12% recorded once. This clonotype has at least ten counts. Antigen unknown. This sample's time point: newly diagnosed GD, antithyroid drugs for less than 3 months. RNA from PBMCs was the source of the TCR library. This sample also appeared in a second study, on T cells in Graves' hyperthyroidism and ophthalmopathy. From that second work: It was considered stable Graves' hyperthyroidism when ophthalmopathy did not progress within 18 months. With a median lead of about six months before onset, the model predicted ophthalmopathy.

The material was peripheral blood mononuclear cells (PBMCs), obtained at new diagnosis, from a patient treated with antithyroid drugs. The chain carries TRBV6-1 and TRBJ2-7; D may match TRBD1 or TRBD2 (5 bases each). This receptor was obtained from a woman aged 25-40 years with Graves disease. The DNA of the CDR3 is TGTGCCAGCAGTGTAGGGGACCAGCAGTACTTC. Translating it yields CASSVGDQQYF.